This T cell receptor beta chain was sequenced during a study of PD-L1 blockade in urothelial cancer. In the study overall: Chemotherapy regimens numbering 0 to 3 had been given to patients. Blood yielded a median of approximately 150,000 T cells per sample.

Notes on this clone: Distinct nucleotide sequences in the sample also encode this CDR3.

Clones were sequenced by immunoSEQ multiplex PCR, and TCRdb holds only the in-frame ones, with some missing. The sample holds around 26,000 clones, about 88% seen once. The study enrolled patients with locally advanced or metastatic urothelial carcinoma. The source of this sequence is a man aged 55 to 70 with urothelial cancer. The material was PBMCs, obtained around atezolizumab (anti-PD-L1) treatment.

For the CDR3, the DNA is TGTGCCTGGAGTGTCAGGAGGGAGCAGTACTTC. Amino acid sequence: CAWSVRREQYF. V usage is TRBV30 and J usage is TRBJ2-7; D is perhaps TRBD2 (5 bases). CDR1 GTSNPN and CDR2 SVGIG come from the germline V gene (reference sequence). This CDR3 has 11 amino acids. The V end was cut by 0 bases, the J end by 7 bases, with 7 bases between.